These 17 T cell receptor beta chains originate from one sample sequenced in a study of graft-versus-host responses after intestinal transplantation. Investigators treated the graft tissue so that it released intraepithelial and lamina propria lymphocytes. Only in-frame clones appear in the TCRdb table, and some are missing; sequencing was by immunoSEQ multiplex PCR. In the table there are roughly 17,000 clones, roughly 82% of which are singletons. Sample: ileum tissue, taken 17 days after transplant. The receptors shown here come from a human patient who received an intestinal transplant, so some T cells may come from the graft donor.

V gene TRBV20-1 combines with J gene TRBJ2-3; D gene unclear. The germline V gene has CDR1 DFQATT and CDR2 SNEGSKA (reference sequence). The CDR3 has 10 residues. Trimming shortened V by 2 bases and J by 8 bases, and 5 bases separated the two germline ends. CDR3 DNA sequence: TGCAGTGCTAGATACGCTACGCAGTATTTT. As protein: CSARYATQYF.

The chain combines TRBV5-1 with TRBJ1-2, with 9 nucleotides matching TRBD1. The germline V gene has CDR1 SGHRS and CDR2 YFSETQ. There are 15 residues in the CDR3. The V and J ends lost 7 bases and 8 bases, in that order; junction bases with no gene match: 15. The CDR3 DNA is TGCGCCAGCGAAGCCACCGGGACAGGGCTCGCAGGCTACACCTTC. It yields the protein CASEATGTGLAGYTF.

V gene TRBV28 combines with J gene TRBJ2-7, with D perhaps TRBD2 (5 bases). Trimming left V 1 base short and J 0 bases short, with 16 bases between. The CDR3 totals 17 residues. Germline V gene lookup returns CDR1 MDHEN and CDR2 SYDVKM. In nucleotides, the CDR3 is TGTGCCAGCAGTTTATTCCCCGTAGGCGGGTCCTCCTACGAGCAGTACTTC. Translation: CASSLFPVGGSSYEQYF.

V and J are TRBV6-5 and TRBJ2-1, with 8 bases aligning to TRBD2. From germline, CDR1 is MNHEY and CDR2 SVGAGI. Trimming at V came to 8 bases and at J to 7 bases, leaving 10 bases not matched to a gene. CDR3 size: 14 residues. The CDR3 sequence: CASQRTSPYNEQFF. The CDR3 region has the DNA TGTGCCAGCCAAAGGACTAGCCCATATAATGAGCAGTTCTTC.

The genes are TRBV9 and TRBJ1-1, with unresolved D. The V end was cut by 3 bases, the J end by 4 bases, with 13 bases between. This CDR3 contains 14 residues. Germline assignment: CDR1 SGDLS and CDR2 YYNGEE. This CDR3 reads CASSDPRSTTEAFF. The CDR3 DNA reads TGTGCCAGCAGCGACCCCCGGAGCACCACTGAAGCTTTCTTT. The variable domain in full, with the rest retrieved from reference TRBV9 and TRBJ1-1, is DSGVTQTPKHLITATGQRVTLRCSPRSGDLSVYWYQQSLDQGLQFLIQYYNGEERAKGNILERFSAQQFPDLHSELNLSSLELGDSALYFCASSDPRSTTEAFFGQGTRLTVV.

The CDR3 is CASSSSEQFF. The DNA of the CDR3 is TGTGCCAGCAGTTCTAGTGAGCAGTTCTTC. The chain is built from TRBV28 and TRBJ2-1; D unclear. Per germline, CDR1 MDHEN and CDR2 SYDVKM. CDR3 length: 10 amino acids. V was trimmed by 4 bases and J by 9 bases, leaving 4 bases between them.

This chain uses TRBV27 with TRBJ2-7; D not certain. CDR1 is MNHEY and CDR2 is SMNVEV in the germline V gene (reference sequence). V lost 5 bases and J lost 5, with 19 bases in between. The CDR3 spans 15 residues. CDR3 bases: TGTGCCAGCAGTACCCTTGGGCGTCGAAGGAACGAGCAGTACTTC. This encodes CASSTLGRRRNEQYF.

The chain carries TRBV15 and TRBJ2-3; D not certain. CDR1 LNHNV and CDR2 YYDKDF come from the germline V gene (reference sequence). CDR3 length: 17 amino acids. The V end lost 0 bases, the J end lost 0 bases, and 13 bases lay between the germline ends. The CDR3 coding sequence is TGTGCCACCAGCAGAGATGGGCGGATGCATAGCACAGATACGCAGTATTTT. Amino acid sequence: CATSRDGRMHSTDTQYF.

This clone was seen just once. The chain links TRBV19 to TRBJ1-2; D remains ambiguous. The ends were cut back, 3 bases at V and 3 bases at J, with 8 bases in the middle. Germline lookup yields CDR1 LNHDA and CDR2 SQIVND (reference sequence). The CDR3 has 13 amino acids. DNA of the CDR3: TGTGCCAGTAGTATCGATGGGTACTATGGCTACACCTTC. Translation gives CASSIDGYYGYTF.

This clone was seen only a few times. The chain links TRBV7-8 to TRBJ2-6, with 9 bases matching TRBD1. The J segment lost 0 bases and the V segment lost 0 bases, leaving 9 bases of the junction unmatched. Germline CDR1 SGHVS, CDR2 FQNEAQ. The CDR3 consists of 20 residues. The CDR3 sequence is CASSLAWTGVDISGANVLTF. CDR3 bases: TGTGCCAGCAGCTTAGCCTGGACAGGGGTCGACATCTCTGGGGCCAACGTCCTGACTTTC.

The J gene is TRBJ2-5, the V gene TRBV6-1, with 9 nucleotides matching TRBD1. Germline trimming cut 10 bases from V and 5 bases from J; bases unmatched to any gene: 11. Germline lookup yields CDR1 MNHNS and CDR2 SASEGT. The CDR3 runs 14 residues. This chain's CDR3 is CATQQGALWETQYF. The CDR3 nucleotides read TGTGCCACCCAACAGGGGGCGCTTTGGGAGACCCAGTACTTC.

The chain employs TRBV10-3 and TRBJ2-7; the match to TRBD2 covers 9 bases. V was clipped by 2 bases and J by 7 bases; unmatched bases: 6. The CDR3 is 14 residues long. Germline-derived CDR1 and CDR2 are ENHRY and SYGVKD. The CDR3 loop is CAISEAGGPREQYF. Written as DNA, the CDR3 is TGTGCCATCAGTGAGGCGGGAGGGCCGCGTGAGCAGTACTTC.

In this sample, this clone turned up once. CDR3 nucleotide sequence: TGCGCCAGCAGCTTGGGCAGGGGGCGTACTAATGAAAAACTGTTTTTT. This gives the protein CASSLGRGRTNEKLFF. The genes are TRBV5-1 and TRBJ1-4, with 8 bases identical to TRBD1. Germline values: CDR1 SGHRS, CDR2 YFSETQ. The CDR3 contains 16 residues. V gave up 0 bases and J gave up 2 bases; unmatched junction bases: 3.

The genes are TRBV4-1 and TRBJ2-2, with D maybe TRBD1 (6 bases). In germline, CDR1 is MGHRA, CDR2 YSYEKL. Trimming pared 3 bases from V and 1 base from J, leaving 24 bases between. The CDR3 length is 20 residues. The CDR3 DNA sequence: TGCGCCAGCAGCCACTCACAATTCTACAGGGAGAGTGGGAACACCGGGGAGCTGTTTTTT. This encodes CASSHSQFYRESGNTGELFF.

This clone was observed once. The chain links TRBV28 to TRBJ1-2, with D uncertain. CDR3 size: 14 residues. Germline lookup yields CDR1 MDHEN and CDR2 SYDVKM. Deletions cut 6 bases from V and 8 bases from J, with 19 bases between. This CDR3 is CASRATGQMYGYTF. DNA of the CDR3: TGTGCCAGCAGGGCCACGGGTCAAATGTACGGCTACACCTTC.

V gene TRBV5-1 combines with J gene TRBJ2-7; D is tentatively TRBD1 or TRBD2 (5 bases each). Trimming shortened V by 4 bases and J by 3 bases, and 11 bases separated the two germline ends. The CDR3 is 13 amino acids. Germline V gene lookup returns CDR1 SGHRS and CDR2 YFSETQ. CDR3 bases: TGCGCCAGCAGCCACGGGACGATCTACGAGCAGTACTTC. This encodes CASSHGTIYEQYF.

J is TRBJ1-2 and V is TRBV28, with 9 positions matching TRBD1. The CDR3 extends over 14 amino acids. Germline CDR1 is MDHEN and CDR2 is SYDVKM. After removal of 6 bases from V and 0 bases from J, the junction contained 2 bases not matched to a gene. CDR3 in amino acids: CASSRDRANYGYTF. CDR3 coding DNA: TGTGCCAGCAGCCGGGACAGGGCTAACTATGGCTACACCTTC.